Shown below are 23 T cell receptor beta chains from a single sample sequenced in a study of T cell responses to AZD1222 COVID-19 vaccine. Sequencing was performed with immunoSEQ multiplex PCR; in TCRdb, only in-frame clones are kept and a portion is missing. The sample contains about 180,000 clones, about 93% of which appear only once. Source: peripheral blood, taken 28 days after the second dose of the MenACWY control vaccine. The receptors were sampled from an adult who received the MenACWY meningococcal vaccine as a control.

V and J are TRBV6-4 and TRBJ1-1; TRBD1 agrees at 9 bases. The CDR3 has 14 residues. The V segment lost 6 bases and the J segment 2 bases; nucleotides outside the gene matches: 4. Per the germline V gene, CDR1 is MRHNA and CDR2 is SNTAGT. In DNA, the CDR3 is TGTGCCAGCAGGAGGACAGGGGACAACACTGAAGCTTTCTTT. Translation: CASRRTGDNTEAFF.

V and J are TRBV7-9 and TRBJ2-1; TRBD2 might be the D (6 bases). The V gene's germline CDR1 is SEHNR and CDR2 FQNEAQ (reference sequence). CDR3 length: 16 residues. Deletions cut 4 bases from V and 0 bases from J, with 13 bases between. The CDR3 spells CASSSTSLSSYNEQFF. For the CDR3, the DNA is TGTGCCAGCAGCTCTACTAGCTTAAGCTCCTACAATGAGCAGTTCTTC. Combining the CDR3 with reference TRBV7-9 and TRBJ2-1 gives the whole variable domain DTGVSQNPRHKITKRGQNVTFRCDPISEHNRLYWYRQTLGQGPEFLTYFQNEAQLEKSRLLSDRFSAERPKGSFSTLEIQRTEQGDSAMYLCASSSTSLSSYNEQFFGPGTRLTVL.

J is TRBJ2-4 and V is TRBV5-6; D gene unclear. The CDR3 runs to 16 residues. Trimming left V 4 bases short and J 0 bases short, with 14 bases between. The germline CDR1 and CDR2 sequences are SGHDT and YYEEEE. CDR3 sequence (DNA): TGTGCCAGCAGCCTGGTTTCTGATCTAGCCAAAAACATTCAGTACTTC. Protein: CASSLVSDLAKNIQYF.

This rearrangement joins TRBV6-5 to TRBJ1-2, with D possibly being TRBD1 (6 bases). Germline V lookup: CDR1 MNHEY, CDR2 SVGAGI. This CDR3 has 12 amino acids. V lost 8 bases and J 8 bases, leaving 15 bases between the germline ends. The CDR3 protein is CASSYREGGYTF. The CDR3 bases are TGTGCCAGCTCGTACAGGGAGGGCGGCTACACCTTC.

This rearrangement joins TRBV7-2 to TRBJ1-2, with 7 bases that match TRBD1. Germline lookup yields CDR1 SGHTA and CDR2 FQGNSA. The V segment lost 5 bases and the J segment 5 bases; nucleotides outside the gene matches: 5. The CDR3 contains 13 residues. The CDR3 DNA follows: TGTGCCAGCAGCCCTGGGACAGTTTATGGCTACACCTTC. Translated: CASSPGTVYGYTF.

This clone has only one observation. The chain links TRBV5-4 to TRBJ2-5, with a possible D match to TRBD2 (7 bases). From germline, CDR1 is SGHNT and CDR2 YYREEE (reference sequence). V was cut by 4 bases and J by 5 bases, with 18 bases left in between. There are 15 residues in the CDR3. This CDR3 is CASSPGGGVGETQYF. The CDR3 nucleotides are TGTGCCAGCAGCCCGGGGGGCGGTGTTGGGGAGACCCAGTACTTC.

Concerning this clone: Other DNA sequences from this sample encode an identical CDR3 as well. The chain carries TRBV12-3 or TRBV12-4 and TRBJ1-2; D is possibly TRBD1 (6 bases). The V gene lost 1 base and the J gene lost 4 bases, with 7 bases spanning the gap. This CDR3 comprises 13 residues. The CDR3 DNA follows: TGTGCCAGCAGTTTAGGGACAGTCTATGGCTACACCTTC. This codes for CASSLGTVYGYTF.

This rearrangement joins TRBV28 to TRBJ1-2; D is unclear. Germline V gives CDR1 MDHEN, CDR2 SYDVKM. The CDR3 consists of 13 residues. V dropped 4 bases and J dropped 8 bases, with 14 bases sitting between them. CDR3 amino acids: CASSSSRRFGYTF. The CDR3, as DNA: TGTGCCAGCAGTTCATCCCGGAGGTTCGGCTACACCTTC.

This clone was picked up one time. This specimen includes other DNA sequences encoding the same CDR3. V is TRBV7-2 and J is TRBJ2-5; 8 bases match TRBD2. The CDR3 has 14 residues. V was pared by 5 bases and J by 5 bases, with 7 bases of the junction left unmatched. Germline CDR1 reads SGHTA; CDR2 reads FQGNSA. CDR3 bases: TGTGCCAGCAGCCCCTATAGCGGGGTCGAGACCCAGTACTTC. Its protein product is CASSPYSGVETQYF.

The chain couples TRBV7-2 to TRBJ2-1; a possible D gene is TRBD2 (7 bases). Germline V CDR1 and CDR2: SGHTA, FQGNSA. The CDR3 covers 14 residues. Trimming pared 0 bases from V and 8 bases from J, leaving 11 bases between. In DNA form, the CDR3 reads TGTGCCAGCAGCTTAGCGGGGGGGCCCTATGAGCAGTTCTTC. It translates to CASSLAGGPYEQFF.

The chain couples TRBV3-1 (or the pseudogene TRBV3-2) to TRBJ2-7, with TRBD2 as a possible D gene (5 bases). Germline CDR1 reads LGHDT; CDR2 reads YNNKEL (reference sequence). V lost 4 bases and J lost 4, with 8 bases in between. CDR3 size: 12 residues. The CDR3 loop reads CASSLGAYEQYF. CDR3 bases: TGTGCCAGCAGCCTGGGAGCATACGAGCAGTACTTC.

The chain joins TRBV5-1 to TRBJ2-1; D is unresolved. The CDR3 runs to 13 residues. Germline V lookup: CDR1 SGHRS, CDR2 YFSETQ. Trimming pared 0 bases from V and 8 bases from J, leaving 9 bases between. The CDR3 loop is CASSLGLGHEQFF. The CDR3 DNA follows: TGCGCCAGCAGCTTGGGTTTAGGCCATGAGCAGTTCTTC.

DNA for the CDR3: TGTGCCAGCAGTTTATCGAACCGGTATAATTCACCCCTCCACTTT. Its protein is CASSLSNRYNSPLHF. This chain joins TRBV27 and TRBJ1-6; D not resolved. The CDR3 consists of 15 residues. The germline V gene has CDR1 MNHEY and CDR2 SMNVEV (reference sequence). The ends were cut back, 0 bases at V and 4 bases at J, with 7 bases in the middle.

CDR3 nucleotides: TGCGCCAGCAGCCGAAGGACAGGGGAGTCACCCCTCCACTTT. This encodes CASSRRTGESPLHF. V usage is TRBV4-3 and J usage is TRBJ1-6; 9 nucleotides agree with TRBD1. V shed 4 bases and J 10 bases; nucleotides not matched to a gene: 5. This CDR3 spans 14 amino acids. From germline, CDR1 is LGHNA and CDR2 YSLEER.

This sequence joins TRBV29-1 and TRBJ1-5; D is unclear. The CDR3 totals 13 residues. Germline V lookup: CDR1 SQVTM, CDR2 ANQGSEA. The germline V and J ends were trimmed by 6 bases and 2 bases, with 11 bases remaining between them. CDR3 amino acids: CSVQEGGNQPQHF. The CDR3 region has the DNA TGCAGCGTGCAGGAAGGCGGCAATCAGCCCCAGCATTTT. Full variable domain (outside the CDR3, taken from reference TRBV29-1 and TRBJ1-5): SAVISQKPSRDICQRGTSLTIQCQVDSQVTMMFWYRQQPGQSLTLIATANQGSEATYESGFVIDKFPISRPNLTFSTLTVSNMSPEDSSIYLCSVQEGGNQPQHFGDGTRLSIL.

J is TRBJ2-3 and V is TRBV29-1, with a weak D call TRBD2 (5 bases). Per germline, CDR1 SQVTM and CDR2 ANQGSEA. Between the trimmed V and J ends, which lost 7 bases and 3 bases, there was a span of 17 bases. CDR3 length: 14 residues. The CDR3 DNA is TGCAGCGGGGGAGATAGACGCGGGACAGATACGCAGTATTTT. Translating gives CSGGDRRGTDTQYF.

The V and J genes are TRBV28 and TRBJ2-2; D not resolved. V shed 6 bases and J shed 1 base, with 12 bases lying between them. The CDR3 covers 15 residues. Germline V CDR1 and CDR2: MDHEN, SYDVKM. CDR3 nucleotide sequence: TGTGCCAGCAGCCCGGCGAGGAAGAACACCGGGGAGCTGTTTTTT. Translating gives CASSPARKNTGELFF.

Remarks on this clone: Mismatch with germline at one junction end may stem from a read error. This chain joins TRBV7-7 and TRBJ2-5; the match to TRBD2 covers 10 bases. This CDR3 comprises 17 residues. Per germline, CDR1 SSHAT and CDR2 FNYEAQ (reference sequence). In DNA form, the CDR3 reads TGTGCTAGCAGCTTAGGATCTAGCGGGGGCCTCCGGGAGACCCAGTACTTC. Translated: CASSLGSSGGLRETQYF.

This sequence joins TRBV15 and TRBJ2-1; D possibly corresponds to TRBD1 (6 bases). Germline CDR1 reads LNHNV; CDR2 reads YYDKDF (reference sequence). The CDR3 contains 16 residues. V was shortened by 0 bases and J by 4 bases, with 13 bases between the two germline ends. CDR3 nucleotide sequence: TGTGCCACCAGCAGAGATAGGAGGACAGTTTACAATGAGCAGTTCTTC. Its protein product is CATSRDRRTVYNEQFF.

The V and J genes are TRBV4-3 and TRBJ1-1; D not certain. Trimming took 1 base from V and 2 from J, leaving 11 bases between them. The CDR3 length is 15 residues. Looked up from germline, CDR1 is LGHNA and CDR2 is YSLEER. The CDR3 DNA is TGCGCCAGCAGCCAAGGGAGCCTGCGCAACACTGAAGCTTTCTTT. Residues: CASSQGSLRNTEAFF.

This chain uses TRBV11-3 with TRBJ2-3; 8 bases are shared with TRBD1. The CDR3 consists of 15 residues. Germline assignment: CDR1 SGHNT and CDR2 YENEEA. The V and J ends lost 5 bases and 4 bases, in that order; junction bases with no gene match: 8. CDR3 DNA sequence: TGTGCCAGCAGCGCGGGGCAGGGGGCATCAGATACGCAGTATTTT. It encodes CASSAGQGASDTQYF.

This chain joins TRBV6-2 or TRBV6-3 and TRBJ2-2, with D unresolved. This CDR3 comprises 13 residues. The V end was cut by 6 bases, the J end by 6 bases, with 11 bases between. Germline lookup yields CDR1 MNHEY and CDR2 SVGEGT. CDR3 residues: CASSSVRSGELFF. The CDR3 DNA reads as TGTGCCAGCAGCTCGGTTAGGTCCGGGGAGCTGTTTTTT.

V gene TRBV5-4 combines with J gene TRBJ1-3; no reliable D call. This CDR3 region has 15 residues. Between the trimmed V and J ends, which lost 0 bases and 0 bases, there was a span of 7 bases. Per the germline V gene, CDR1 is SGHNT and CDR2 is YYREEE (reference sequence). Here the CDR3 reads CASSLGPSSGNTIYF. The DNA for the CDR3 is TGTGCCAGCAGCTTGGGACCGAGCTCTGGAAACACCATATATTTT.